Each of the 4 T cell receptor beta chains below was sequenced from the same sample in a study of T-cell memory formation after mild COVID-19. A single record per CDR3 protein comes from TCRdb applying MiXCR to the 5' RACE reads. The sample holds approximately 210,000 distinct CDR3 sequences; 10% to 13% are singletons and the top ten take around 2.9%. Input material: PBMCs or a T cell subset sorted from them (not recorded which). The source of these receptors is a man in his late teens or twenties who had mild COVID-19 (a few samples of this study predate the infection). Cell type and time point are not known.

The chain couples TRBV4-3 to TRBJ2-5, with TRBD2 matching over 9 bases. Germline V gives CDR1 LGHNA, CDR2 YSLEER. The CDR3 runs to 15 residues. Losses at the gene ends were 2 bases for V and 5 bases for J; bases not matched to a gene: 6. CDR3 protein: CASSQLAGYGETQYF. DNA for the CDR3: TGCGCCAGCAGCCAACTAGCGGGGTACGGTGAGACCCAGTACTTC.

This clonotype occurred a few times. The chain uses TRBV4-2 and TRBJ1-4, with D hard to call. CDR1 is LGHNA, CDR2 YNFKEQ, per germline. Between the trimmed V and J ends, which lost 0 bases and 0 bases, there was a span of 8 bases. The CDR3 has 16 amino acids. CDR3 in amino acids: CASSQDYAATNEKLFF. DNA of the CDR3: TGTGCCAGCAGCCAAGATTATGCTGCAACTAATGAAAAACTGTTTTTT.

This clonotype was seen only a few times. At one of its ends the junction is not consistent with the germline gene, which may arise from a read error. The V call is TRBV30, the J call TRBJ1-2, with D possibly TRBD1 on 5 matching bases. The CDR3 spans 13 residues. Germline-derived CDR1 and CDR2 are GTSNPN and SVGIG (reference sequence). This CDR3 reads CASPYPGDRPPVF. The DNA for the CDR3 is TGTGCCTCCCCTTACCCGGGGGATCGCCCCCCAGTCTTC.

This clonotype was counted between two and nine times. The gene calls are TRBV5-4 and TRBJ2-7, with a possible D match to TRBD1 (6 bases). The CDR3 totals 18 residues. The germline gives CDR1 SGHNT, CDR2 YYREEE (reference sequence). Trimming pared 6 bases from V and 2 bases from J, leaving 27 bases between. The CDR3 sequence: CASTPRGLEPLGAYEQYV. The CDR3, as DNA: TGTGCCAGCACCCCGAGGGGGTTGGAGCCCCTGGGCGCCTACGAGCAGTACGTC.